This TCR beta chain was sequenced for a study of shared clonotypes between healthy human individuals. Study-level findings and limits: Memory subsets generally showed smaller estimated richness than naive subsets did.

Regarding this clone: The antigen remains undetermined.

CDR1 LGHNA and CDR2 YSLEER come from the germline V gene. Losses at the gene ends were 1 base for V and 7 bases for J; bases not matched to a gene: 7. The CDR3 runs 15 residues. CD45RO negativity and positive selection for CCR7 defined naive CD8 cells, a population that excluded terminally differentiated effector memory CD45RA+ cells. Samples underwent the assay at deep level. Assay: immunoSEQ multiplex PCR; the TCRdb copy retains only in-frame clones and omits some. The data hold about 2,100,000 clones, with about 92% observed a single time. The origin of this receptor is a man younger than 30 in good health. Some clones in this sample may be carry-over from other donors' samples. This chain links TRBV4-3 with TRBJ2-1; 7 nucleotides agree with TRBD2. The sequenced material came from naive CD8+ T cells from PBMCs. CDR3 residues: CASSQVGVSGNEQFF. CDR3 sequence (DNA): TGCGCCAGCAGCCAAGTCGGGGTTAGCGGGAATGAGCAGTTCTTC.